This T cell receptor (beta chain) is from a study of shared clonotypes between healthy human individuals. TCRdb keeps only in-frame clones here, not all; method: immunoSEQ multiplex PCR. The sample includes around 88,000 clones, 60% to 75% seen only once; the top ten take around half. Whole-study results and caveats: Around 5.3% of naive CD4 clonotypes were shared across four donors.

Regarding this clone: The antigen is not known.

This CDR3 region has 12 residues. The V gene's germline CDR1 is SNHLY and CDR2 FYNNEI. The J segment lost 5 bases and the V segment lost 10 bases, leaving 3 bases of the junction unmatched. The TCR was taken from a man aged 30 to 39 in good health. The specimen sequenced was memory CD8+ T cells sorted from blood. Subset reported: CD45RO+ cells pooled with CCR7-negative TemRA cells. The gene calls are TRBV2 and TRBJ2-5, with 11 nucleotides matching TRBD1. CDR3 DNA sequence: TGTGCCATGGGACAGGGGGAGGAGACCCAGTACTTC. Amino acids: CAMGQGEETQYF. Together with reference TRBV2 and TRBJ2-5, the CDR3 gives the full variable domain: EPEVTQTPSHQVTQMGQEVILRCVPISNHLYFYWYRQILGQKVEFLVSFYNNEISEKSEIFDDQFSVERPDGSNFTLKIRSTKLEDSAMYFCAMGQGEETQYFGPGTRLLVL.